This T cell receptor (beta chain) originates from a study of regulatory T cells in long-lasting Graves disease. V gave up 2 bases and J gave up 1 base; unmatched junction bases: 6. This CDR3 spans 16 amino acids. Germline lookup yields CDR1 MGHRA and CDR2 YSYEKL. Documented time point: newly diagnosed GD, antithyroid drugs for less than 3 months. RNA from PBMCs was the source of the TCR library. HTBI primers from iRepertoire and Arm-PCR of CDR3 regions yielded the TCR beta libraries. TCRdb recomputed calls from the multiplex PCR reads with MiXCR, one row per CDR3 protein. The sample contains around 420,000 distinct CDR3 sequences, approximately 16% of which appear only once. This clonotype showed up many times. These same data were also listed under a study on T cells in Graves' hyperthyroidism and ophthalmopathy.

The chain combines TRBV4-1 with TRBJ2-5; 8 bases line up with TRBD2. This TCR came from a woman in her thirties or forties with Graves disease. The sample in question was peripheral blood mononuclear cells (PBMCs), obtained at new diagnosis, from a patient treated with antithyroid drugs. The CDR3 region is CASSQQAGAGQETQYF. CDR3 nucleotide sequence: TGCGCCAGCAGCCAACAAGCGGGAGCGGGCCAAGAGACCCAGTACTTC.